The clone carrying this T cell receptor beta chain came up a few times. V was pared by 0 bases and J by 0 bases, with 14 bases between. CDR3 size: 19 residues. Germline V gene lookup returns CDR1 KGHDR and CDR2 SFDVKD. Study processing details: Amplified reference gene primers provided the basis for estimating nucleated cell counts. Profiling relied on immunoSEQ multiplex PCR, and the TCRdb table lists in-frame clones only, not all of them. D and trimming were read from the DNA, whereas the V and J calls and clone size are those reported in that table. This table holds approximately 50,000 clones, more than 80% found once. These data originate in a study of blood T cell repertoires in COVID-19. The overall study: In each case, the material was cDNA or gDNA derived from T cells, B-cell-depleted T cells, or PBMCs.

The TCR was taken from a man aged 60-69 years with acute or convalescent COVID-19. This rearrangement joins TRBV24-1 to TRBJ1-6; D may be TRBD1 (6 bases). Sequenced input: peripheral blood. The CDR3 DNA sequence: TGTGCCACCAGTGATTTGCAGGGGCCGAGGAGCTCCTATAATTCACCCCTCCACTTT. It specifies CATSDLQGPRSSYNSPLHF.